This T cell receptor beta chain was identified during a study of tumor-infiltrating lymphocytes in localized non-small cell lung cancer. With V trimmed by 4 bases and J by 3 bases, 5 bases remained unmatched. Germline V lookup: CDR1 SGHRS, CDR2 YFSETQ. The CDR3 extends over 16 amino acids. This table comes from immunoSEQ multiplex PCR, and its TCRdb copy is limited to in-frame clones, with some not included. This sample has about 8,400 clones, with 77% found just once. The TCR comes from a human donor with non-small cell lung cancer. The material sequenced was lung tumor tissue. The chain carries TRBV5-1 and TRBJ2-7; 15 nucleotides align to TRBD2. In DNA, the CDR3 is TGCGCCAGCAGCCTAGGGACTAGCGGGAGGATCTACGAGCAGTACTTC. The encoded protein is CASSLGTSGRIYEQYF.